These T cell receptor beta chains were read from a single sample in a study of blood T cell repertoires in COVID-19. Only in-frame clones appear in the TCRdb table, and some are missing; sequencing was by immunoSEQ multiplex PCR. The sample shows about 150,000 clones, approximately 84% of them seen only once. Sequences were obtained from PBMCs or T cells enriched from blood (not recorded which). Source of these receptors: a woman in her 50s who had recovered from COVID-19. CDR3s include the opening cysteine and the closing phenylalanine or tryptophan.

V gene	J gene	CDR3 protein
TRBV24-1	TRBJ2-1	CATMAGTGIVNEQFF
TRBV30	TRBJ1-3	CAWSRGGNTIYF
TRBV9	TRBJ1-1	CASSVDGRMNTEAFF
TRBV28	TRBJ2-7	CASRTPGQGAYLSSYEQYF
TRBV5-1	TRBJ1-1	CASSLRAGGTEAFF
TRBV7-2	TRBJ1-1	CASSFRTVGGLGAFF
TRBV7-2	TRBJ1-3	CASRSTGGALSGNTIYF
TRBV30	TRBJ2-4	CAWTPLSREGIQYF
TRBV20-1	TRBJ2-5	CSADREETQYF
TRBV7-2	TRBJ2-1	CASSPFTYNEQFF
TRBV3-1/TRBV3-2	TRBJ2-1	CASSVTSGRAAEQFF
TRBV28	TRBJ2-1	CASSPLAGAYNEQFF
TRBV23-1	TRBJ1-3	CASSYRGWSGNTIYF
TRBV11-3	TRBJ2-7	CASSLTTGDEQYF
TRBV27	TRBJ1-6	CASSLHRNSPLHF
TRBV5-1	TRBJ1-1	CASSRVEDGTEAFF
TRBV6-4	TRBJ2-1	CASSDSLAASGQFF